The 22 T cell receptor beta chains below all came from one sample that was sequenced in a study of blood T cell repertoires in COVID-19 (dated by TCRdb to the early 2020s). Libraries were made using the immunoSEQ multiplex PCR assay. In TCRdb, the immuneACCESS table is reduced to in-frame sequences with V and J assigned. These tables do not hold every clone; where another copy was compared, an unresolved V gene accounts for under half, and the others remain unexplained. This sample has 210,000 or so clones in its table, and 84% of those were observed once. The ten top clones hold approximately 1.8% of the sample. Input material: PBMCs or T cells enriched from blood (not recorded which). The receptors come from a man in his 60s who had recovered from COVID-19.

Only one count was recorded for this clone. The rearrangement links TRBV4-2 to TRBJ1-4; D ambiguous. The ends were cut back, 0 bases at V and 8 bases at J, with 13 bases in the middle. From germline, CDR1 is LGHNA and CDR2 YNFKEQ. The CDR3 totals 15 residues. The CDR3 protein is CASSQDWGDREKLFF. CDR3 in DNA: TGTGCCAGCAGCCAAGATTGGGGAGATCGGGAAAAACTGTTTTTT.

The chain has TRBV19 and TRBJ1-5, with D unresolved. Trimming removed 4 bases at V and 4 bases at J, with 5 bases between. The CDR3 runs 12 residues. The V gene's germline CDR1 is LNHDA and CDR2 SQIVND (reference sequence). CDR3 residues: CASSNYNQPQHF. In DNA, the CDR3 is TGTGCCAGTAGTAATTATAATCAGCCCCAGCATTTT. Based on the CDR3 plus reference TRBV19 and TRBJ1-5, the full variable domain is DGGITQSPKYLFRKEGQNVTLSCEQNLNHDAMYWYRQDPGQGLRLIYYSQIVNDFQKGDIAEGYSVSREKKESFPLTVTSAQKNPTAFYLCASSNYNQPQHFGDGTRLSIL.

CDR3 coding DNA: TGTGCCAGCTCACCAGCAGGGCCCGGGGAGCTGTTTTTT. Residues: CASSPAGPGELFF. V gene TRBV18 combines with J gene TRBJ2-2; D possibly corresponds to TRBD1 (5 bases). Germline assignment: CDR1 KGHSH and CDR2 LQKENI. The V and J ends lost 2 bases and 6 bases respectively, with 7 bases between them. This CDR3 spans 13 amino acids.

V and J are TRBV7-8 and TRBJ2-7; TRBD1 agrees at 11 bases. The length of the CDR3 is 16 residues. Looked up from germline, CDR1 is SGHVS and CDR2 is FQNEAQ. Trimming removed 4 bases from V and 1 base from J; junction bases left unmatched: 6. The CDR3 DNA reads as TGTGCCAGCAGCTCTAGCGGACAGGGGGCATCCTACGAGCAGTACTTC. Protein: CASSSSGQGASYEQYF.

This chain links TRBV5-1 with TRBJ1-2, with a weak D call TRBD1 (6 bases). From germline, CDR1 is SGHRS and CDR2 YFSETQ. With 4 bases removed from V and 5 bases from J, the gap between germline ends came to 15 bases. The CDR3 is 14 residues long. CDR3 bases: TGCGCCAGCAGCACCGGACAGTTAGGATATGGCTACACCTTC. Translation gives CASSTGQLGYGYTF.

This clone was seen a few times. J is TRBJ2-3 and V is TRBV29-1; a possible D gene is TRBD1 (6 bases). CDR3 length: 14 amino acids. Germline CDR1 is SQVTM and CDR2 is ANQGSEA. The V end was cut by 4 bases, the J end by 3 bases, with 14 bases between. CDR3 protein: CSVGQTGWTDTQYF. The DNA of the CDR3 is TGCAGCGTTGGGCAGACAGGCTGGACAGATACGCAGTATTTT.

V gene TRBV3-1 (or the pseudogene TRBV3-2) combines with J gene TRBJ2-5, with TRBD2 as a possible D gene (6 bases). Germline-derived CDR1 and CDR2 are LGHDT and YNNKEL (reference sequence). The CDR3 is made up of 16 amino acids. Trimming removed 3 bases at V and 5 bases at J, with 19 bases between. The CDR3 DNA sequence: TGTGCCAGCAGCCAGACCGGGAGACAAACGGGGGAGACCCAGTACTTC. This codes for CASSQTGRQTGETQYF.

This chain connects TRBV29-1 to TRBJ1-1; D might be TRBD1 (6 bases). Germline CDR1 reads SQVTM; CDR2 reads ANQGSEA. The CDR3 has 13 residues. Trimming pared 7 bases from V and 4 bases from J, leaving 16 bases between. CDR3 region: CSAQQGSGTEAFF. CDR3 DNA sequence: TGCAGCGCTCAACAGGGAAGTGGCACTGAAGCTTTCTTT.

The gene calls are TRBV11-3 and TRBJ2-5; D unclear. The CDR3 is made up of 15 amino acids. Germline V CDR1 and CDR2: SGHNT, YENEEA. Trimming cost V 1 base and J 0 bases, with 9 bases left between them. For the CDR3, the DNA is TGTGCCAGCAGCTTAGCCTTACAGTACCAAGAGACCCAGTACTTC. Translation gives CASSLALQYQETQYF.

This chain links TRBV6-5 with TRBJ2-7; 7 positions match TRBD1. Germline V gene sequence: CDR1 MNHEY, CDR2 SVGAGI. This CDR3 has 12 residues. The trim removed 6 bases at V and 6 bases at J, leaving 5 bases unmatched. The CDR3 bases are TGTGCCAGCAGGACAGGGTCGGGCGAGCAGTACTTC. Translated: CASRTGSGEQYF.

The rearrangement links TRBV9 to TRBJ2-7; TRBD1 agrees at 10 bases. CDR3 size: 18 residues. The germline V gene has CDR1 SGDLS and CDR2 YYNGEE. The J segment lost 5 bases and the V segment lost 3 bases, leaving 17 bases of the junction unmatched. In DNA form, the CDR3 reads TGTGCCAGCAGCGCCAACCTACCGGGACAGGGGTTTTTGGACGAGCAGTACTTC. It translates to CASSANLPGQGFLDEQYF.

The chain carries TRBV11-2 and TRBJ2-1, with D possibly matching TRBD1 (6 bases). V lost 2 bases and J 3 bases, leaving 17 bases between the germline ends. The germline V gene has CDR1 SGHAT and CDR2 FQNNGV. CDR3 length: 17 residues. CDR3 residues: CASSLLGGTSFYNEQFF. The DNA of the CDR3 is TGTGCCAGCAGCTTACTAGGGGGTACTTCGTTCTACAATGAGCAGTTCTTC.

This chain joins TRBV7-3 and TRBJ2-3; 10 bases are a match to TRBD1. This CDR3 comprises 14 residues. The V segment lost 5 bases and the J segment 8 bases; nucleotides outside the gene matches: 7. In germline, CDR1 is SGHTA, CDR2 FQGTGA. The CDR3 DNA follows: TGTGCCAGCAGCCCGGGACAGGGGCGGGGTACGCAGTATTTT. Its translation is CASSPGQGRGTQYF.

The chain combines TRBV11-2 with TRBJ1-3; D is unclear. Germline V lookup: CDR1 SGHAT, CDR2 FQNNGV. V dropped 3 bases and J dropped 2 bases, with 11 bases sitting between them. CDR3 length equals 15 residues. The CDR3 nucleotides read TGTGCCAGCAGCTTTGATTCAGAAACTGGAAACACCATATATTTT. Its translation: CASSFDSETGNTIYF.

This chain connects TRBV5-5 to TRBJ1-1, with D tentatively TRBD1 (6 bases). Looked up from germline, CDR1 is SGHKS and CDR2 is YYEKEE (reference sequence). The CDR3 loop spans 15 amino acids. V lost 4 bases and J lost 7, with 20 bases in between. The CDR3 sequence: CASSQHWDKGIEAFF. The CDR3 DNA sequence: TGTGCCAGCAGCCAACACTGGGACAAAGGCATTGAAGCTTTCTTT.

The CDR3 reads CAISQGSGNTIYF. The CDR3 nucleotides are TGTGCCATCAGCCAGGGTTCTGGAAACACCATATATTTT. This chain uses TRBV10-3 with TRBJ1-3, with a possible D match to TRBD1 (5 bases). This CDR3 contains 13 residues. V was trimmed by 6 bases and J by 1 base, leaving 7 bases between them. The germline gives CDR1 ENHRY, CDR2 SYGVKD.

The chain has TRBV4-3 and TRBJ2-3, with 8 bases aligning to TRBD2. Trimming at V came to 3 bases and at J to 5 bases, leaving 10 bases not matched to a gene. This CDR3 spans 16 amino acids. Germline CDR1 LGHNA, CDR2 YSLEER. CDR3 sequence reads: CASSQGLGGAKDTQYF. In nucleotides, the CDR3 is TGCGCCAGCAGCCAGGGCCTCGGGGGGGCCAAAGATACGCAGTATTTT.

The rearrangement links TRBV11-3 to TRBJ2-1; 8 bases are a match to TRBD1. The CDR3 covers 17 residues. Losses at the gene ends were 1 base for V and 6 bases for J; bases not matched to a gene: 11. The V gene's germline CDR1 is SGHNT and CDR2 YENEEA. Here the CDR3 reads CASSLGQGARLFNEQFF. The CDR3 bases are TGTGCCAGCAGCTTAGGGCAGGGGGCGCGATTATTCAATGAGCAGTTCTTC. The whole variable domain, filled in from reference TRBV11-3 and TRBJ2-1, reads EAGVVQSPRYKIIEKKQPVAFWCNPISGHNTLYWYLQNLGQGPELLIRYENEEAVDDSQLPKDRFSAERLKGVDSTLKIQPAELGDSAVYLCASSLGQGARLFNEQFFGPGTRLTVL.

This chain links TRBV6-5 with TRBJ2-6; no firm D call. Trimming took 8 bases from V and 4 from J, leaving 12 bases between them. This CDR3 region has 14 residues. The germline V gene has CDR1 MNHEY and CDR2 SVGAGI. CDR3 DNA: TGTGCCAGCCGGGTTACGGCCGGGGCCAACGTCCTGACTTTC. This gives the protein CASRVTAGANVLTF.

A note on this clone: An end of the junction differs from the germline gene, which may be a read error. CDR3 in amino acids: CASSLLGRVGEVQYF. CDR3 nucleotides: TGTGCTAGCAGCTTATTAGGGCGCGTGGGGGAGGTCCAGTACTTC. The chain is built from TRBV7-7 and TRBJ2-5; a possible D gene is TRBD2 (6 bases). Per germline, CDR1 SSHAT and CDR2 FNYEAQ (reference sequence). This CDR3 has 15 residues.

This rearrangement joins TRBV7-2 to TRBJ2-3; D gene uncertain. This CDR3 contains 14 residues. The ends were cut back, 5 bases at V and 0 bases at J, with 9 bases in the middle. Germline V gene lookup returns CDR1 SGHTA and CDR2 FQGNSA. The DNA of the CDR3 is TGTGCCAGCAGCCCCCGACTTAGCACAGATACGCAGTATTTT. This codes for CASSPRLSTDTQYF. Combining the CDR3 with reference TRBV7-2 and TRBJ2-3 gives the whole variable domain GAGVSQSPSNKVTEKGKDVELRCDPISGHTALYWYRQSLGQGLEFLIYFQGNSAPDKSGLPSDRFSAERTGGSVSTLTIQRTQQEDSAVYLCASSPRLSTDTQYFGPGTRLTVL.

As regards this clone: The junction departs from the called germline gene at one end, perhaps through a read error. This sequence joins TRBV7-7 and TRBJ2-1; TRBD2 aligns across 10 bases. This CDR3 contains 17 residues. CDR1 and CDR2 from the germline V gene are SSHAT and FNYEAQ (reference sequence). CDR3 protein: CASSLAPSSGGYNEQFF. DNA of the CDR3: TGTGCTAGCAGCTTAGCGCCCTCTAGCGGGGGTTACAATGAGCAGTTCTTC. The whole variable domain, filled in from reference TRBV7-7 and TRBJ2-1, reads GAGVSQSPRYKVTKRGQDVTLRCDPISSHATLYWYQQALGQGPEFLTYFNYEAQPDKSGLPSDRFSAERPEGSISTLTIQRTEQRDSAMYRCASSLAPSSGGYNEQFFGPGTRLTVL.